Each of the 13 T cell receptor beta chains below was sequenced from the same sample in a study of blood T cell repertoires in COVID-19. Data came from immunoSEQ multiplex PCR; TCRdb stores just in-frame clones and leaves some out. This repertoire shows some 300,000 clones, almost 90% found once; its top ten account for 0.8% to 1.3%. Sequencing was done on a sample of peripheral blood. The receptors come from a woman aged 40 to 50 with COVID-19, enrolled during active disease.

With regard to this clone: One end of the junction varies from germline; a read error may be responsible. The V and J genes are TRBV2 and TRBJ2-7, with D perhaps matching TRBD2 (5 bases). CDR1 is SNHLY and CDR2 is FYNNEI in the germline V gene. The length of the CDR3 is 14 residues. CDR3 protein: CASSEALRGVIRDF. The CDR3 nucleotides are TGTGCCAGCAGTGAAGCGCTTCGGGGAGTGATCCGGGACTTC. Full variable domain (missing parts from reference TRBV2 and TRBJ2-7): EPEVTQTPSHQVTQMGQEVILRCVPISNHLYFYWYRQILGQKVEFLVSFYNNEISEKSEIFDDQFSVERPDGSNFTLKIRSTKLEDSAMYFCASSEALRGVIRDFGPGTRLTVT.

V and J are TRBV10-3 and TRBJ2-3; a weak D match, TRBD2 (6 bases). Germline CDR1 is ENHRY and CDR2 is SYGVKD. CDR3 size: 14 residues. Trimming left V 8 bases short and J 0 bases short, with 12 bases between. The CDR3 is CAIAGTSSTDTQYF. CDR3 bases: TGTGCCATCGCCGGGACTTCTAGCACAGATACGCAGTATTTT.

V usage is TRBV27 and J usage is TRBJ1-1, with D unresolved. V was clipped by 5 bases and J by 5 bases, with 18 bases between them. The CDR3 runs to 15 residues. Per the germline V gene, CDR1 is MNHEY and CDR2 is SMNVEV (reference sequence). This chain's CDR3 is CASSARTQRGTEAFF. CDR3 bases: TGTGCCAGCAGTGCACGGACCCAAAGAGGGACTGAAGCTTTCTTT.

This chain connects TRBV14 to TRBJ2-1; no reliable D call. V lost 0 bases, J lost 7 bases, and 7 bases lay in between. The CDR3 consists of 13 residues. The germline V gene has CDR1 SGHDN and CDR2 FVKESK. This CDR3 is CASSQDIENEQFF. The CDR3 DNA is TGTGCCAGCAGCCAAGATATAGAGAATGAGCAGTTCTTC.

The chain joins TRBV28 to TRBJ2-7; 7 bases line up with TRBD1. CDR3 length equals 14 residues. Germline assignment: CDR1 MDHEN and CDR2 SYDVKM. After removal of 3 bases from V and 0 bases from J, the junction contained 2 bases not matched to a gene. Here the CDR3 DNA reads TGTGCCAGCAGTTTCTCAGGGGGCTCCTACGAGCAGTACTTC. Translating gives CASSFSGGSYEQYF.

The chain uses TRBV4-1 and TRBJ1-1, with 9 bases matching TRBD1. The CDR3 has 15 amino acids. Trimming at V came to 4 bases and at J to 5 bases, leaving 8 bases not matched to a gene. Germline loops: CDR1 MGHRA, CDR2 YSYEKL. CDR3 sequence: CASSPGDRDITEAFF. The CDR3 bases are TGCGCCAGCAGCCCGGGGGACAGGGATATTACTGAAGCTTTCTTT.

V gene TRBV7-9 combines with J gene TRBJ2-1, with a possible D match to TRBD1 (5 bases). The CDR3 extends over 16 amino acids. V was pared by 2 bases and J by 2 bases, with 13 bases between. In germline, CDR1 is SEHNR, CDR2 FQNEAQ (reference sequence). The chain's CDR3 is CASSLIGQGTYNEQFF. The CDR3 nucleotides are TGTGCCAGCAGCTTAATAGGGCAGGGTACCTACAATGAGCAGTTCTTC.

The chain combines TRBV5-6 with TRBJ1-5; a possible D gene is TRBD1 (5 bases). The germline V gene has CDR1 SGHDT and CDR2 YYEEEE. V lost 7 bases to trimming and J lost 4 bases, with 18 bases between them. This CDR3 comprises 15 residues. Here the CDR3 DNA reads TGTGCCAGCCTCTGGGCGGGGGACGGAAATCAGCCCCAGCATTTT. Its translation: CASLWAGDGNQPQHF.

V and J are TRBV19 and TRBJ1-6, with 8 bases aligning to TRBD1. The CDR3 spans 15 residues. The germline CDR1 and CDR2 sequences are LNHDA and SQIVND (reference sequence). V lost 5 bases to trimming and J lost 6 bases; unmatched junction nucleotides: 6. CDR3 amino acids: CASSLQGAGNSPLHF. The CDR3 DNA follows: TGTGCCAGTAGTCTCCAGGGGGCGGGTAATTCACCCCTCCACTTT.

The chain joins TRBV10-3 to TRBJ1-3, with D possibly being TRBD1 (6 bases). Per germline, CDR1 ENHRY and CDR2 SYGVKD. There are 11 residues in the CDR3. V lost 8 bases and J 6 bases, leaving 8 bases between the germline ends. The CDR3 DNA follows: TGTGCCATCGGACAGTTAAACACCATATATTTT. Translating it yields CAIGQLNTIYF.

This clone was counted between two and nine times. The chain uses TRBV7-2 and TRBJ2-7; 7 bases are shared with TRBD2. Germline assignment: CDR1 SGHTA and CDR2 FQGNSA. The CDR3 has 14 residues. The ends lost 5 bases at V and 6 bases at J; junction bases unmatched: 10. The CDR3 DNA sequence: TGTGCCAGCAGCATTTCTAGCGGTTCGGGCGAGCAGTACTTC. It codes for CASSISSGSGEQYF.

V usage is TRBV4-3 and J usage is TRBJ1-2; D uncertain. There are 13 residues in the CDR3. V gave up 0 bases and J gave up 5 bases, with 7 bases separating them. Germline loops: CDR1 LGHNA, CDR2 YSLEER. CDR3 DNA sequence: TGCGCCAGCAGCCAAGATCCCTTTTATGGCTACACCTTC. Its translation: CASSQDPFYGYTF.

DNA of the CDR3: TGTGCCAGCAGTTACTTGGACTCAATGGGTGGCTACACCTTC. Its protein product is CASSYLDSMGGYTF. The genes are TRBV6-5 and TRBJ1-2; D gene ambiguous. This CDR3 has 14 residues. CDR1 MNHEY and CDR2 SVGAGI come from the germline V gene. V lost 1 base and J lost 7, with 13 bases in between.